This is a list of T cell receptor beta chains from one sample in a study of cytomegalovirus exposure and HLA in healthy donors. The data were produced by immunoSEQ multiplex PCR, yet TCRdb's version contains in-frame clones alone and is incomplete. The data hold over 100,000 clones, with about 8.5% observed a single time. The specimen was PBMCs. The receptor set was obtained from a man aged 35-49 years in good health and CMV-seronegative. CDR3s include the opening cysteine and the closing phenylalanine or tryptophan. The D gene is left open where the match is weak. The size field is filled for only some rows; it gives once, few, many or a size class.

j_call,d_call,cdr3_length,v_call,clone_size,cdr3_aa,cdr3_nt
TRBJ2-2,.,13,TRBV6-6,.,CASRLTDTGELFF,TGTGCCAGCAGATTGACAGACACCGGGGAGCTGTTTTTT
TRBJ1-2,.,15,TRBV7-9,.,CASSLAARTDYGYTF,TGTGCCAGCAGCTTAGCGGCCCGGACAGACTATGGCTACACCTTC
TRBJ2-1,TRBD1,15,TRBV6-6,few,CASGVRGQGDDEQFF,TGTGCCAGCGGAGTTCGTGGACAGGGGGACGATGAGCAGTTCTTC
TRBJ1-5,TRBD1,15,TRBV19,few,CASSVRTGDNQPQHF,TGTGCCAGTAGTGTACGGACAGGGGACAATCAGCCCCAGCATTTT
TRBJ1-6,.,14,TRBV6-1,.,CASSEGQVVSPLHF,TGTGCCAGCAGTGAGGGTCAGGTTGTATCACCCCTCCACTTT
TRBJ2-3,TRBD2,16,TRBV7-3,.,CASSLGSGGETDTQYF,TGTGCCAGCAGCTTAGGTAGCGGGGGGGAGACAGATACGCAGTATTTT
TRBJ2-5,.,15,TRBV5-1,.,CASSLAVAGGETQYF,TGCGCCAGCAGCTTGGCCGTTGCCGGCGGAGAGACCCAGTACTTC
TRBJ2-2,.,13,TRBV13,few,CASSLEGGRELFF,TGTGCCAGCAGCTTGGAGGGAGGCCGGGAGCTGTTTTTT
TRBJ2-7,TRBD1,14,TRBV5-1,.,CASSLQTGGDEQYF,TGCGCCAGCAGCTTGCAGACAGGGGGGGACGAGCAGTACTTC
TRBJ1-4,.,18,TRBV4-2,.,CASSQTGRGGATNEKLFF,TGTGCCAGCAGCCAGACAGGCCGGGGGGGGGCAACTAATGAAAAACTGTTTTTT
TRBJ2-7,TRBD2,15,TRBV11-2,few,CASGLFSGGPYEQYF,TGTGCCAGCGGCCTGTTTAGCGGGGGACCCTACGAGCAGTACTTC
TRBJ2-5,.,15,TRBV30,.,CAWSPYLADQETQYF,TGTGCCTGGAGTCCTTATCTCGCAGATCAAGAGACCCAGTACTTC
TRBJ2-5,.,12,TRBV5-4,.,CASSLIMEDQYF,TGTGCCAGCAGCTTGATAATGGAGGACCAGTACTTC
TRBJ2-2,.,12,TRBV6-6,few,CASSLNFGELFF,TGTGCCAGCAGTTTGAACTTCGGGGAGCTGTTTTTT
TRBJ2-7,TRBD1,14,TRBV13,.,CASSLDRGLGEQYF,TGTGCCAGCAGCTTGGACAGGGGTTTAGGCGAGCAGTACTTC
TRBJ1-2,.,14,TRBV28,.,CASSQGRGIYGYTF,TGTGCCAGCAGCCAGGGCAGGGGAATCTATGGCTACACCTTC
TRBJ1-3,.,15,TRBV7-2,.,CASSPSLGPGNTIYF,TGTGCCAGCAGCCCCTCTTTGGGCCCTGGAAACACCATATATTTT
TRBJ2-7,.,15,TRBV4-2,.,CASSQEIRGSHEQYF,TGTGCCAGCAGCCAAGAAATCAGGGGATCGCACGAGCAGTACTTC
TRBJ1-5,.,15,TRBV19,.,CASSWGVSGNQPQHF,TGTGCCAGTAGTTGGGGGGTTTCGGGCAATCAGCCCCAGCATTTT
TRBJ2-1,TRBD2,18,TRBV7-3,.,CASSLGVAGMGTYNEQFF,TGTGCCAGCAGCTTAGGGGTAGCGGGGATGGGGACCTACAATGAGCAGTTCTTC
TRBJ2-2,.,15,TRBV27,.,CASSPGHPGTGELFF,TGTGCCAGCAGCCCGGGTCACCCGGGGACCGGGGAGCTGTTTTTT
TRBJ2-1,TRBD2,16,TRBV4-3,.,CASSQDPTSGGHEQFF,TGCGCCAGCAGCCAAGATCCGACTAGCGGGGGCCATGAGCAGTTCTTC
TRBJ2-3,.,13,TRBV29-1,.,CSVGVWGTDTQYF,TGCAGCGTCGGGGTTTGGGGCACAGATACGCAGTATTTT